The entry below gives a single T cell receptor beta chain sequence along with its context. This specimen belongs to a study of blood T cell repertoires in COVID-19. Libraries were prepared by immunoSEQ multiplex PCR; TCRdb keeps only in-frame clonotypes and omits some of them. The sample lists just over 150,000 clones; about 92% were seen once. V was cut by 6 bases and J by 3 bases, with 20 bases left in between. This CDR3 region has 16 residues. Germline values: CDR1 KGHSH, CDR2 LQKENI. While infection was still active, Seattle patients were enrolled and then followed longitudinally. The chain couples TRBV18 to TRBJ1-2, with D possibly being TRBD1 (6 bases). The source of this sequence is a man aged 25-45 years with COVID-19, enrolled during active disease. The sequenced sample was peripheral blood. The CDR3 DNA sequence: TGTGCCAGCTCGCTTGAGGCGGGGGGCGAATACTATGGCTACACCTTC. Translating gives CASSLEAGGEYYGYTF. The variable domain in full, completed from reference TRBV18 and TRBJ1-2, reads NAGVMQNPRHLVRRRGQEARLRCSPMKGHSHVYWYRQLPEEGLKFMVYLQKENIIDESGMPKERFSAEFPKEGPSILRIQQVVRGDSAAYFCASSLEAGGEYYGYTFGSGTRLTVV.